This T cell receptor beta chain originates from a study of T cell responses to AZD1222 COVID-19 vaccine. The CDR3 covers 12 residues. Trimming removed 6 bases at V and 2 bases at J, with 8 bases between. Germline V gene lookup returns CDR1 LNHDA and CDR2 SQIVND (reference sequence). The method was immunoSEQ multiplex PCR; TCRdb's version includes in-frame clones alone and lacks a portion of them. The table has 120,000 to 150,000 clones, around 83% seen once. The sequence derives from an adult in good health. This chain links TRBV19 with TRBJ2-7; D is possibly TRBD2 (6 bases). The specimen was peripheral blood, collected on day 0 of MenACWY control vaccination. Written as DNA, the CDR3 is TGTGCCAGTAGGGGGGGACCCTACGAGCAGTACGTC. As protein: CASRGGPYEQYV.